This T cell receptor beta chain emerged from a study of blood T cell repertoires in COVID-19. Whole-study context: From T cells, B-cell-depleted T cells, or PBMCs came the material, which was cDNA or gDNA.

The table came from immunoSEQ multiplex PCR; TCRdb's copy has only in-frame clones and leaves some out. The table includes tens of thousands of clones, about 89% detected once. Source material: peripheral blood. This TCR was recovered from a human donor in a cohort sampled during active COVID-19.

The CDR3 sequence is CASSFGVANTGELFF. DNA for the CDR3: TGCGCCAGCAGCTTCGGGGTGGCGAACACCGGGGAGCTGTTTTTT. The V call is TRBV5-1, the J call TRBJ2-2, with D perhaps matching TRBD2 (5 bases). CDR3 length equals 15 residues. V gave up 2 bases and J gave up 0 bases, with 8 bases separating them. Per the germline V gene, CDR1 is SGHRS and CDR2 is YFSETQ.